Listed below are T cell receptor beta chains from one sample, sequenced in a study of blood T cell repertoires in COVID-19. Only in-frame clones appear in the TCRdb table, and some are missing; sequencing was by immunoSEQ multiplex PCR. Of around 200,000 clones in the sample, under 90% were seen once. Sequences were obtained from peripheral blood. The receptors shown here come from an elderly man with acute or convalescent COVID-19. Both conserved end residues are part of each CDR3. Fields, in order: J gene, clone size, D gene, V gene, CDR3 DNA, CDR3 protein. A D gene is named only where the DNA matches it firmly. Clone size appears in some rows only: once, few, many, or a class for an expanded clone.

j_call: TRBJ2-2; clone_size: NA; d_call: TRBD1; v_call: TRBV27; cdr3_nt: TGTGCCAGCAGCCTGGGACAGGGGGCGCGGCCCACTGCGAACACCGGGGAGCTGTTTTTT; cdr3_aa: CASSLGQGARPTANTGELFF
j_call: TRBJ2-1; clone_size: NA; d_call: TRBD1; v_call: TRBV19; cdr3_nt: TGTGCCATCAAAGGACAGGGGGCCGCTGAGCAGTTCTTC; cdr3_aa: CAIKGQGAAEQFF
j_call: TRBJ2-5; clone_size: NA; d_call: NA; v_call: TRBV19; cdr3_nt: TGTGCCAGTAGAGAGACAGGCCTCCAAGAGACCCAGTACTTC; cdr3_aa: CASRETGLQETQYF
j_call: TRBJ2-5; clone_size: NA; d_call: TRBD1; v_call: TRBV5-1; cdr3_nt: TGCGCCAGCAGCCCGGGACAGGCTCAAGAGACCCAGTACTTC; cdr3_aa: CASSPGQAQETQYF
j_call: TRBJ2-7; clone_size: NA; d_call: TRBD2; v_call: TRBV27; cdr3_nt: TGTGCCAGCAGTTTATCCTATAGCGGGAGTTTCTACGAGCAGTACTTC; cdr3_aa: CASSLSYSGSFYEQYF
j_call: TRBJ1-4; clone_size: once; d_call: TRBD1; v_call: TRBV15; cdr3_nt: TGTGCCACCAGCAGACCCCAGGGGGGAACTAATGAAAAACTGTTTTTT; cdr3_aa: CATSRPQGGTNEKLFF
j_call: TRBJ1-1; clone_size: NA; d_call: NA; v_call: TRBV5-1; cdr3_nt: TGCGCCAGCAGCTCCGGACAGACCAACACTGAAGCTTTCTTT; cdr3_aa: CASSSGQTNTEAFF
j_call: TRBJ1-2; clone_size: NA; d_call: TRBD1; v_call: TRBV5-1; cdr3_nt: TGCGCCAGCAGCCGCGGACAGGGGGCCGGGGGCTATGGCTACACCTTC; cdr3_aa: CASSRGQGAGGYGYTF
j_call: TRBJ2-2; clone_size: few; d_call: NA; v_call: TRBV11-1; cdr3_nt: TGTGCCAGCAGCCCTCGAGCCGGGGAGCTGTTTTTT; cdr3_aa: CASSPRAGELFF
j_call: TRBJ2-2; clone_size: NA; d_call: NA; v_call: TRBV24-1; cdr3_nt: TGTGCCACCAGTGATTTGTGGCAGGGCGGCACCGGGGAGCTGTTTTTT; cdr3_aa: CATSDLWQGGTGELFF
j_call: TRBJ1-3; clone_size: NA; d_call: NA; v_call: TRBV27; cdr3_nt: TGTGCCAGCAGTTTAGGCACACCGGGGGTCCGCTCTGGAAACACCATATATTTT; cdr3_aa: CASSLGTPGVRSGNTIYF
j_call: TRBJ2-3; clone_size: once; d_call: TRBD2; v_call: TRBV9; cdr3_nt: TGTGCCAGCAGCCCCAGACTAGCGGGAGGGACCACAGATACGCAGTATTTT; cdr3_aa: CASSPRLAGGTTDTQYF
j_call: TRBJ2-1; clone_size: NA; d_call: NA; v_call: TRBV27; cdr3_nt: TGTGCCAGCAGTCCCCGCGGCGTTAACAATGAGCAGTTCTTC; cdr3_aa: CASSPRGVNNEQFF
j_call: TRBJ2-3; clone_size: NA; d_call: NA; v_call: TRBV30; cdr3_nt: TGTGCCTGGAGTGTCCTTACAGATACGCAGTATTTT; cdr3_aa: CAWSVLTDTQYF
j_call: TRBJ1-1; clone_size: NA; d_call: NA; v_call: TRBV29-1; cdr3_nt: TGCAGCGTTGACCAAGCAGGACAAGGTGGCGCTTTCTTT; cdr3_aa: CSVDQAGQGGAFF
j_call: TRBJ2-5; clone_size: NA; d_call: TRBD2; v_call: TRBV18; cdr3_nt: TGTGCCAGCTCACCAGTAGCGGGGCAAGAGACCCAGTACTTC; cdr3_aa: CASSPVAGQETQYF
j_call: TRBJ1-1; clone_size: once; d_call: NA; v_call: TRBV11-2; cdr3_nt: TGTGCCAGCAGCCGAGGGATCACGAACACTGAAGCTTTCTTT; cdr3_aa: CASSRGITNTEAFF
j_call: TRBJ2-1; clone_size: NA; d_call: NA; v_call: TRBV7-8; cdr3_nt: TGTGCCAGCAGCCTTAGTTTTGGAGGGGGCGGCGATGAGCAGTTCTTC; cdr3_aa: CASSLSFGGGGDEQFF